This entry concerns a single T cell receptor beta chain. No antigen is known for it. The protocol was immunoSEQ multiplex PCR, while the TCRdb copy is restricted to in-frame clones and leaves out a portion. Here the sample spans roughly 95,000 clones, roughly 90% being singletons. This record belongs to a study of T cell responses to AZD1222 COVID-19 vaccine. Study-wide findings and caveats: Repertoire collection took place solely once the T cell response had peaked.

Per the germline V gene, CDR1 is SGHRS and CDR2 is YFSETQ. Trimming cost V 4 bases and J 6 bases; bases outside gene matches: 6. The CDR3 is made up of 14 amino acids. The TCR sequence derives from an adult in good health. The sample here was peripheral blood, taken on day 0 of AZD1222 vaccination. The gene calls are TRBV5-1 and TRBJ1-2; TRBD1 aligns across 10 bases. The CDR3 here is CASSPWTGGDGYTF. For the CDR3, the DNA is TGCGCCAGCAGCCCGTGGACAGGGGGAGATGGCTACACCTTC.